These 18 T cell receptor beta chains were all obtained from the same sample, sequenced in a study of blood T cell repertoires in COVID-19. Assay: immunoSEQ multiplex PCR; the TCRdb copy retains only in-frame clones and omits some. This table holds roughly 310,000 clones, 88% found once. What was sequenced was peripheral blood. The source of these receptors is a woman aged 50 to 65 with active or convalescent COVID-19.

V is TRBV28 and J is TRBJ1-2, with 7 bases matching TRBD1. The CDR3 is made up of 12 amino acids. V shed 7 bases, J shed 7 bases, and the junction held 6 bases outside the gene matches. Germline assignment: CDR1 MDHEN and CDR2 SYDVKM. CDR3 in DNA: TGTGCCAGCACACCAGGGGGTATTGGCTACACCTTC. Translating gives CASTPGGIGYTF.

This chain connects TRBV27 to TRBJ1-5, with a tentative D call TRBD1 (6 bases). CDR1 is MNHEY and CDR2 is SMNVEV in the germline V gene (reference sequence). V lost 2 bases to trimming and J lost 5 bases, with 19 bases between them. The CDR3 is 17 residues long. The CDR3 sequence: CASSLKWGPPIHQPQHF. The CDR3, as DNA: TGTGCCAGCAGTTTAAAGTGGGGGCCCCCCATTCATCAGCCCCAGCATTTT.

The V and J genes are TRBV18 and TRBJ2-5, with 7 bases identical to TRBD1. The CDR3 consists of 15 residues. The V and J ends lost 1 base and 1 base, in that order; junction bases with no gene match: 3. Germline lookup yields CDR1 KGHSH and CDR2 LQKENI. The CDR3 spells CASSPQGQTQETQYF. The CDR3 DNA sequence: TGTGCCAGCTCACCACAGGGACAGACCCAAGAGACCCAGTACTTC.

The chain recombines TRBV3-1 (or the pseudogene TRBV3-2) with TRBJ1-6; 10 bases map to TRBD1. The germline V gene encodes CDR1 LGHDT and CDR2 YNNKEL (reference sequence). Unmatched junction bases numbered 0, after V lost 6 bases and J lost 7 bases. The CDR3 has 13 residues. The CDR3 bases are TGTGCCAGCAGGGACAGGGGGAATTCACCCCTCCACTTT. Amino acids: CASRDRGNSPLHF.

This clone appeared a single time. The identical CDR3 is also encoded by other nucleotide sequences in the sample. The chain is built from TRBV5-4 and TRBJ2-1; 7 positions match TRBD2. Germline loops: CDR1 SGHNT, CDR2 YYREEE (reference sequence). The ends lost 0 bases at V and 0 bases at J; junction bases unmatched: 3. This CDR3 has 16 residues. CDR3 coding DNA: TGTGCCAGCAGCTTGGCCGGCGGGAGCTCCTACAATGAGCAGTTCTTC. Residues: CASSLAGGSSYNEQFF.

The CDR3: CASKRTQPNQPQHF. DNA for the CDR3: TGTGCCAGCAAGAGGACACAACCCAATCAGCCCCAGCATTTT. J is TRBJ1-5 and V is TRBV28; D might be TRBD1 (5 bases). From germline, CDR1 is MDHEN and CDR2 SYDVKM. The V end lost 7 bases, the J end lost 3 bases, and 13 bases lay between the germline ends. The CDR3 runs to 14 residues.

The rearrangement links TRBV5-1 to TRBJ2-2, with a weak D call TRBD1 (7 bases). Germline CDR1 is SGHRS and CDR2 is YFSETQ. Trimming took off 0 bases at V and 4 bases at J, with 13 bases between the two ends. The CDR3 is 16 amino acids. The CDR3 is CASSLGGQGGTGELFF. The CDR3, as DNA: TGCGCCAGCAGCTTGGGCGGTCAGGGGGGCACCGGGGAGCTGTTTTTT.

The chain employs TRBV4-1 and TRBJ2-6, with D maybe TRBD1 (6 bases). CDR1 and CDR2 (germline): MGHRA, YSYEKL. This CDR3 is 15 amino acids long. V lost 3 bases, J lost 3 bases, and 9 bases lay in between. In DNA form, the CDR3 reads TGCGCCAGCAGCCAGGCAGGGGTTGGGGCCAACGTCCTGACTTTC. Its protein is CASSQAGVGANVLTF.

The V gene is TRBV3-1 (or the pseudogene TRBV3-2), the J gene TRBJ1-5, with D tentatively TRBD1 (5 bases). V was clipped by 0 bases and J by 9 bases, with 12 bases between them. This CDR3 has 14 amino acids. CDR1 is LGHDT and CDR2 is YNNKEL in the germline V gene (reference sequence). CDR3 nucleotides: TGTGCCAGCAGCCAAGATAACAGGAAGGGGCCCCAGCATTTT. Translation gives CASSQDNRKGPQHF.

The rearrangement joins TRBV6-6 to TRBJ2-3; 8 positions agree with TRBD1. Germline V lookup: CDR1 MNHNY, CDR2 SVGAGI (reference sequence). The CDR3 runs to 13 residues. Germline trimming cut 7 bases from V and 5 bases from J; bases unmatched to any gene: 5. Here the CDR3 reads CASTMTGEDTQYF. The CDR3 DNA reads TGTGCCAGCACCATGACAGGGGAAGATACGCAGTATTTT.

The genes are TRBV7-6 and TRBJ2-7; possibly TRBD2 for D (8 bases). The germline V and J ends were trimmed by 7 bases and 4 bases, with 23 bases remaining between them. The CDR3 runs 16 residues. The germline V gene encodes CDR1 SGHVS and CDR2 FNYEAQ. The CDR3 DNA is TGTGCCAGCACCCTCAGCTTAGGGGGCGGGGGGTACGAGCAGTACTTC. Its protein product is CASTLSLGGGGYEQYF.

The V call is TRBV24-1, the J call TRBJ2-1; 12 bases match TRBD1. Per germline, CDR1 KGHDR and CDR2 SFDVKD. The CDR3 totals 17 residues. The trim removed 1 base at V and 5 bases at J, leaving 5 bases unmatched. The DNA of the CDR3 is TGTGCCACCAGTGATTTAGGGACAGGGGGCGCGCACAATGAGCAGTTCTTC. Protein product: CATSDLGTGGAHNEQFF.

This chain joins TRBV6-6 and TRBJ1-1; TRBD1 agrees at 8 bases. Germline lookup yields CDR1 MNHNY and CDR2 SVGAGI (reference sequence). The CDR3 contains 15 residues. With 6 bases clipped from V and 4 bases from J, the junction kept 10 bases outside the gene matches. CDR3 sequence (DNA): TGTGCCAGCAGGGTCGGACAGGGCTTATTCACTGAAGCTTTCTTT. It yields the protein CASRVGQGLFTEAFF.

The V and J genes are TRBV7-2 and TRBJ2-5, with 10 nucleotides matching TRBD2. With V trimmed by 3 bases and J by 5 bases, 6 bases remained unmatched. Per germline, CDR1 SGHTA and CDR2 FQGNSA. The CDR3 extends over 15 amino acids. This CDR3 reads CASSLNSGRLETQYF. CDR3 in DNA: TGTGCCAGCAGCTTGAATAGCGGGAGGCTGGAGACCCAGTACTTC.

The chain carries TRBV11-3 and TRBJ1-2; D is possibly TRBD1 (6 bases). Trimming removed 5 bases from V and 7 bases from J, with 17 bases in between. CDR3 length: 14 residues. Germline CDR1 is SGHNT and CDR2 is YENEEA. The CDR3 protein is CASSPPVGARGYTF. The DNA for the CDR3 is TGTGCCAGCAGCCCTCCAGTGGGGGCGCGTGGCTACACCTTC. Filled out from reference TRBV11-3 and TRBJ1-2, the complete variable domain reads EAGVVQSPRYKIIEKKQPVAFWCNPISGHNTLYWYLQNLGQGPELLIRYENEEAVDDSQLPKDRFSAERLKGVDSTLKIQPAELGDSAVYLCASSPPVGARGYTFGSGTRLTVV.

This chain connects TRBV29-1 to TRBJ2-1, with 9 bases lining up with TRBD1. The V gene end was trimmed by 4 bases and the J gene end by 7 bases; junction bases not matched to a gene: 5. Germline V lookup: CDR1 SQVTM, CDR2 ANQGSEA. This CDR3 has 13 amino acids. CDR3 sequence reads: CSVGWTGENEQFF. CDR3 coding DNA: TGCAGCGTTGGATGGACAGGGGAGAATGAGCAGTTCTTC.

V and J are TRBV9 and TRBJ2-2; 8 nucleotides line up with TRBD2. This CDR3 is 19 amino acids long. V lost 1 base, J lost 0 bases, and 11 bases stayed unmatched. Germline V gene lookup returns CDR1 SGDLS and CDR2 YYNGEE. CDR3 nucleotide sequence: TGTGCCAGCAGCGTAAACGCTCGCGGGAGGTTCCCGAACACCGGGGAGCTGTTTTTT. This sequence encodes CASSVNARGRFPNTGELFF.

This chain connects TRBV4-2 to TRBJ2-5; D might be TRBD2 (6 bases). This CDR3 is built from 14 residues. Per germline, CDR1 LGHNA and CDR2 YNFKEQ. Trimming took off 0 bases at V and 3 bases at J, with 8 bases between the two ends. The CDR3, as DNA: TGTGCCAGCAGCCAAGATACGGGGGAAGAGACCCAGTACTTC. This gives the protein CASSQDTGEETQYF.